These 4 T cell receptor beta chains were all obtained from the same sample, sequenced in a study of blood T cell repertoires in COVID-19. Measured with immunoSEQ multiplex PCR; TCRdb has only the in-frame clones, and not every one. The repertoire consists of some 86,000 clones, with about 83% occurring once and the leading ten covering around 15%. Sequences were obtained from peripheral blood. The receptors here all came from a woman between 65 and 79 years old with acute or convalescent COVID-19.

This clone was seen a single time. The genes are TRBV7-9 and TRBJ2-2, with a possible D match to TRBD2 (6 bases). Germline V gene data show CDR1 as SEHNR and CDR2 as FQNEAQ (reference sequence). The CDR3 totals 13 residues. V was clipped by 4 bases and J by 7 bases, with 10 bases between them. The CDR3 DNA reads TGTGCCAGCAGCTCCTGGGACTTCGGGGAGCTGTTTTTT. The encoded protein is CASSSWDFGELFF.

This clone was found once. This rearrangement joins TRBV19 to TRBJ2-3; 7 bases line up with TRBD1. CDR1 and CDR2 from the germline V gene are LNHDA and SQIVND (reference sequence). The length of the CDR3 is 13 residues. V was pared by 7 bases and J by 3 bases, with 4 bases of the junction left unmatched. The CDR3 here is CASKETGTDTQYF. As DNA, the CDR3 is TGTGCCAGTAAGGAGACAGGGACAGATACGCAGTATTTT.

The chain couples TRBV7-9 to TRBJ1-5, with 7 bases fitting TRBD1. The J segment lost 7 bases and the V segment lost 4 bases, leaving 7 bases of the junction unmatched. CDR1 SEHNR and CDR2 FQNEAQ come from the germline V gene (reference sequence). There are 14 residues in the CDR3. CDR3 sequence reads: CASSSDRAAQPQHF. The CDR3 region has the DNA TGTGCCAGCAGCTCCGACAGGGCAGCACAGCCCCAGCATTTT.

The chain carries TRBV3-1 (or the pseudogene TRBV3-2) and TRBJ2-2; 8 bases are shared with TRBD1. The V gene's germline CDR1 is LGHDT and CDR2 YNNKEL (reference sequence). V trimming: 3 bases; J trimming: 3 bases; junction bases outside the gene matches: 0. CDR3 length equals 14 residues. The CDR3 protein is CASSQTGDTGELFF. The CDR3 nucleotides read TGTGCCAGCAGCCAGACAGGGGACACCGGGGAGCTGTTTTTT.